This paragraph reports one T cell receptor (beta chain). TCRdb redid the calling of the RACE reads with MiXCR, one entry per CDR3 protein. Found here are about 120,000 distinct CDR3 sequences, 11% of them singletons; the top ten hold over 2%. The record originates from a study of human T cells and chemical hapten exposure. J gave up 7 bases and V 1 base, and 20 bases lay outside the gene matches. Germline CDR1 SGHTA, CDR2 FQGNSA. The CDR3 is made up of 19 amino acids. Time point specified: patch test 3, about 24 weeks after DPC sensitization. Regarding treatment: therapeutic diphenylcyclopropenone sensitization with weekly scalp DPC.

The J gene is TRBJ2-3, the V gene TRBV7-2; 7 bases are a match to TRBD2. Sequences were derived from whole blood, sampled in connection with sensitization to the hapten diphenylcyclopropenone (DPC). This TCR derives from a woman aged 45-59 years with alopecia areata. Some clones in this sample may be carry-over from other donors' samples. CDR3 loop: CASSLVGPLTSSVGNTQYF. The CDR3 nucleotides are TGTGCCAGCAGCTTAGTCGGCCCTCTGACTAGCAGCGTCGGGAATACGCAGTATTTT.